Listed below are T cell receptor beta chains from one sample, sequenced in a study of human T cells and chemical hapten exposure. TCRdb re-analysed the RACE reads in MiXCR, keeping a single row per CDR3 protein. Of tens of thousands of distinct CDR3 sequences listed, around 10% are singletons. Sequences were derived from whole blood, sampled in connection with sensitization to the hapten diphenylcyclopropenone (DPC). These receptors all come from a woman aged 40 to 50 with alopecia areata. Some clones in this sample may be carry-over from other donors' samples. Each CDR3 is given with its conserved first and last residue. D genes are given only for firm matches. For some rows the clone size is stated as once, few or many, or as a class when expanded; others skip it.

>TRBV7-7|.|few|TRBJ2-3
CASSPPQAVTDTQYF
TGTGCCAGCAGCCCGCCCCAGGCCGTCACAGATACGCAGTATTTT
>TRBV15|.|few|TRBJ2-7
CATSRDRVLSYEQYF
TGTGCCACCAGCAGAGACCGGGTCCTCTCCTACGAGCAGTACTTC
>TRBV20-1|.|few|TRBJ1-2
CSAAGTRSFGYGYTF
TGCAGTGCGGCCGGGACACGTTCATTCGGCTATGGCTACACCTTC
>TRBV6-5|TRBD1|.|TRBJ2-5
CASSNPGTAQETQYF
TGTGCCAGCAGTAACCCCGGGACAGCACAAGAGACCCAGTACTTC
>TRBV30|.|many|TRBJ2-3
CASYGWATDTQYF
TGTGCCTCTTACGGGTGGGCCACAGATACGCAGTATTTT
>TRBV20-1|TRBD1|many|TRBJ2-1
CSARTGAPYNEQFF
TGCAGTGCGCGTACAGGGGCACCCTACAATGAGCAGTTCTTC
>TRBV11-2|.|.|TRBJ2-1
CASSLAGDSSYNEQFF
TGTGCCAGCAGCTTAGCCGGGGATAGCTCCTACAATGAGCAGTTCTTC
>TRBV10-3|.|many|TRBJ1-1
CATSHTDTEVFF
TGTGCCACCTCCCACACCGACACTGAAGTTTTCTTT
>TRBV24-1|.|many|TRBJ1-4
CATSHAWGEKLFF
TGTGCCACCAGCCACGCTTGGGGTGAAAAACTGTTTTTT
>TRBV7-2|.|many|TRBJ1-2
CASSPAPSFGYTF
TGTGCCAGCAGCCCCGCCCCGTCTTTTGGCTACACCTTC
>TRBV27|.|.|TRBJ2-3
CASSSQWGGTDTQYF
TGTGCCAGCAGTTCCCAGTGGGGGGGCACAGATACGCAGTATTTT
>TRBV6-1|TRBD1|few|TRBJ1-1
CASWYDRAGGTEAFF
TGTGCCAGCTGGTACGACCGGGCAGGGGGTACTGAAGCTTTCTTT
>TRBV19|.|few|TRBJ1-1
CASKPVATDTEAFF
TGTGCCAGTAAACCCGTCGCCACGGATACCGAAGCTTTCTTT
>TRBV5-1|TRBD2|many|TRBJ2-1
CASSPQTSEDEQFF
TGCGCCAGCAGCCCTCAGACTAGCGAGGATGAGCAGTTCTTC
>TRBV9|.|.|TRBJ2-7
CASSVRGDSSPYEQYF
TGTGCCAGCAGCGTACGGGGTGACAGTTCCCCCTACGAGCAGTACTTC
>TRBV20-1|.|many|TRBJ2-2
CSARTGQSISNTGELFF
TGCAGTGCTAGAACAGGACAGTCTATTTCGAACACCGGGGAGCTGTTTTTT
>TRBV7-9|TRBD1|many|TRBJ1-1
CASSETTGVWTEAFF
TGTGCCAGCAGCGAGACGACAGGGGTCTGGACTGAAGCTTTCTTT
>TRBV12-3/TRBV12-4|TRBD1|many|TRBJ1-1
CASTFPVTGLVTEAFF
TGTGCCAGCACTTTCCCCGTGACAGGGCTAGTCACTGAAGCTTTCTTT
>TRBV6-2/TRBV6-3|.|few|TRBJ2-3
CASRDGRGAPDTQYF
TGTGCCAGCAGGGACGGTCGAGGGGCTCCAGATACGCAGTATTTT
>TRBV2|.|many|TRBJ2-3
CASSLGGSADTQYF
TGTGCCAGCAGCCTAGGGGGGTCCGCAGATACGCAGTATTTT
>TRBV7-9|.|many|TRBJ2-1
CASSSVENRSQKKFF
TGTGCCAGCTCCTCCGTAGAAAATCGCTCACAAAAGAAGTTCTTC
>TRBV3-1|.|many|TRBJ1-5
CASSQGLQMSQPQHF
TGTGCCAGCAGCCAGGGACTTCAAATGAGTCAGCCCCAGCATTTT
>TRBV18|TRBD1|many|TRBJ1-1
CASSRTGANTEAFF
TGTGCCAGCTCAAGGACAGGGGCGAACACTGAAGCTTTCTTT